This T cell receptor (beta chain) stems from a study of cytomegalovirus exposure and HLA in healthy donors. At the level of the study: From donors who were HLA-typed, an early data release held 70 million to 90 million unique TCRs.

Details on this clone: What it binds is not known.

The PCR used 60 Vbeta and 13 Jbeta primers. Repertoires were generated with immunoSEQ multiplex PCR, while TCRdb's copy carries only in-frame clones and drops some. In the table there are roughly 120,000 clones, roughly 14% of which are singletons. Findings and limits, study-wide: Earlier findings revealed that most TCR beta V segments proved productive either about 87% or about 30% of the time.

Unmatched junction bases numbered 9, after V lost 8 bases and J lost 5 bases. Looked up from germline, CDR1 is MDHEN and CDR2 is SYDVKM. This CDR3 region has 14 residues. This chain uses TRBV28 with TRBJ2-5; 9 bases line up with TRBD2. This clonotype was obtained from a woman in her late teens or twenties in good health and CMV-seronegative. Sequenced material: PBMCs. The CDR3 coding sequence is TGTGCCAGCGGAGTAGCGGGAGTGGAGGAGACCCAGTACTTC. It yields the protein CASGVAGVEETQYF.